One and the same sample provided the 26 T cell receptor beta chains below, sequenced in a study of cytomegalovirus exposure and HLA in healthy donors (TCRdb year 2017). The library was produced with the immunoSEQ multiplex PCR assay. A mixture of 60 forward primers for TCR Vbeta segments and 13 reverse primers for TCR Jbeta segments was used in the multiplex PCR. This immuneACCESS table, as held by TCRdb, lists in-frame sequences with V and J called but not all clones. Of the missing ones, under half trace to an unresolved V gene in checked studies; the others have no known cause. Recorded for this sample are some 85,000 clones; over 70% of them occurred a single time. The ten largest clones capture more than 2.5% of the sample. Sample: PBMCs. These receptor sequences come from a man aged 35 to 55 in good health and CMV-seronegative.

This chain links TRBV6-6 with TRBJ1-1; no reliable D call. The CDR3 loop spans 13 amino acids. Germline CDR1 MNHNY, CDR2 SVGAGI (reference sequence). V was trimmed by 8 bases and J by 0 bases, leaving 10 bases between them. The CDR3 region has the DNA TGTGCCAGCCTCGGGTCGTTGAACACTGAAGCTTTCTTT. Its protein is CASLGSLNTEAFF.

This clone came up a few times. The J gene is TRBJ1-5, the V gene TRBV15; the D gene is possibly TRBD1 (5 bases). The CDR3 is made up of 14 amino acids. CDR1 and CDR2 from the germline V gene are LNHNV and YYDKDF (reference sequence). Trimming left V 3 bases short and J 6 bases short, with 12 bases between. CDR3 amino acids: CATSRGPMIQPQHF. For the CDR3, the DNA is TGTGCCACCAGCAGGGGGCCTATGATTCAGCCCCAGCATTTT.

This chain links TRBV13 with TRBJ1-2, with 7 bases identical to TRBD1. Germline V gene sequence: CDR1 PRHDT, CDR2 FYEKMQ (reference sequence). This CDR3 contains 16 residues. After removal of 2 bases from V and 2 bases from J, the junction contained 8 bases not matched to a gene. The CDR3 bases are TGTGCCAGCAGCTTATCACAGGGGCTGACGAACTATGGCTACACCTTC. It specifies CASSLSQGLTNYGYTF.

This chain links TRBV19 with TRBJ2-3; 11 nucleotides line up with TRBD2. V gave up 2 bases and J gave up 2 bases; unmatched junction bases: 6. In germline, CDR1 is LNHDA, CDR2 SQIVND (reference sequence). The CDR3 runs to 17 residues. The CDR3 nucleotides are TGTGCCAGTAGTATAATGGCTAGCGGGGGGAACACAGATACGCAGTATTTT. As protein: CASSIMASGGNTDTQYF.

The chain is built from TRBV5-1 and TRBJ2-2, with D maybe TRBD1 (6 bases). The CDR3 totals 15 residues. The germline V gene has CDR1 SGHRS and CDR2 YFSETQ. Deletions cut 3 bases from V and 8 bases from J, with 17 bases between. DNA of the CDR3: TGCGCCAGCAGCTCCATGGACAGCATTATGGGGGAGCTGTTTTTT. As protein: CASSSMDSIMGELFF.

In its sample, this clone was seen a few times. Here the CDR3 reads CASSLARSSGANVLTF. The CDR3 nucleotides are TGCGCCAGCAGCTTGGCACGGAGCTCTGGGGCCAACGTCCTGACTTTC. The chain links TRBV5-1 to TRBJ2-6; D is undetermined. Deletions cut 0 bases from V and 0 bases from J, with 7 bases between. The V gene's germline CDR1 is SGHRS and CDR2 YFSETQ. CDR3 length equals 16 residues.

CDR3 nucleotides: TGTGCCAGCAGCTTGGGCTCGAGCGAGCAGTACTTC. Protein sequence: CASSLGSSEQYF. The V gene is TRBV5-4, the J gene TRBJ2-7, with unresolved D. Germline CDR1 reads SGHNT; CDR2 reads YYREEE (reference sequence). V was cut by 0 bases and J by 6 bases, with 7 bases left in between. The CDR3 loop spans 12 amino acids.

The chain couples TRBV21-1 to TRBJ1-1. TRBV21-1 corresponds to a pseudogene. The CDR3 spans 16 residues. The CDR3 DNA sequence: TGTGCCAGCAGTCAAAGGTCGGGGCGGGAGAGCACTGAAGCTTTCTTT. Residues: CASSQRSGRESTEAFF.

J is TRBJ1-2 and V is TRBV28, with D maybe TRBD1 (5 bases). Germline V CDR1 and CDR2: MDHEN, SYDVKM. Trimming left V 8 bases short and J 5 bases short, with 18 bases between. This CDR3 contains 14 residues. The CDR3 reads CASRLEGVGYGYTF. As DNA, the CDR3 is TGTGCCAGCCGGTTGGAAGGGGTGGGGTATGGCTACACCTTC.

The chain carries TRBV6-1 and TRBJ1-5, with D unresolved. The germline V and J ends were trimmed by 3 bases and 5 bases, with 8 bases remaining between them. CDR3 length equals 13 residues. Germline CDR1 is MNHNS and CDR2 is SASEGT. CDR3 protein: CASSEHLDQPQHF. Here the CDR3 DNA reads TGTGCCAGCAGTGAGCACTTAGATCAGCCCCAGCATTTT.

CDR3 amino acids: CASSSRQAGGYTF. The CDR3 DNA sequence: TGTGCCAGCAGTTCCCGACAGGCAGGGGGCTACACCTTC. The V call is TRBV6-5, the J call TRBJ1-2; possibly TRBD1 for D (6 bases). Germline CDR1 is MNHEY and CDR2 is SVGAGI. CDR3 length equals 13 residues. Trimming took off 4 bases at V and 8 bases at J, with 14 bases between the two ends.

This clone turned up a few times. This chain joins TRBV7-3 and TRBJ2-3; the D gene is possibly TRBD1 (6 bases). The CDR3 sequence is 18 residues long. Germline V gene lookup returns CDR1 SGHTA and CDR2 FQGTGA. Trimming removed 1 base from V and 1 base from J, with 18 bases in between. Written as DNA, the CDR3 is TGTGCCAGCAGCTTAATTCTACAGGGTAGAGGTGGCACAGATACGCAGTATTTT. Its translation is CASSLILQGRGGTDTQYF. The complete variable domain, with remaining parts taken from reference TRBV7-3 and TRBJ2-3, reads GAGVSQTPSNKVTEKGKYVELRCDPISGHTALYWYRQSLGQGPEFLIYFQGTGAADDSGLPNDRFFAVRPEGSVSTLKIQRTERGDSAVYLCASSLILQGRGGTDTQYFGPGTRLTVL.

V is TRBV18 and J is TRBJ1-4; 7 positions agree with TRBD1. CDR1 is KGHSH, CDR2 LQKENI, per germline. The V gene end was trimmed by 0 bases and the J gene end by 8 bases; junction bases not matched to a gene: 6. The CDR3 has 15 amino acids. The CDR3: CASSPPGQIGEKLFF. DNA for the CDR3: TGTGCCAGCTCACCACCGGGACAGATAGGGGAAAAACTGTTTTTT.

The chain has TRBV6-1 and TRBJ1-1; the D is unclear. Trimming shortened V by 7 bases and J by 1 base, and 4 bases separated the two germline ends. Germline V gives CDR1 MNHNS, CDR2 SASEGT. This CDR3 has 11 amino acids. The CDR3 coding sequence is TGTGCCAGCACTTGGAACACTGAAGCTTTCTTT. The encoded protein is CASTWNTEAFF.

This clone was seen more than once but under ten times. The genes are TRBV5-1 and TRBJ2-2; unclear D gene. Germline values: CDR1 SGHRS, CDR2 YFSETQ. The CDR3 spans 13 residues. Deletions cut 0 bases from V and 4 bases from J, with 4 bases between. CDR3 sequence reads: CASSLVSTGELFF. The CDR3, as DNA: TGCGCCAGCAGCTTGGTTAGCACCGGGGAGCTGTTTTTT.

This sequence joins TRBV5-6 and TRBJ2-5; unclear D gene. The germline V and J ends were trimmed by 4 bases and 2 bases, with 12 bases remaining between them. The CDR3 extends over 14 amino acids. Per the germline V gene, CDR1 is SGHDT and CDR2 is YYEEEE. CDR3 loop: CASSLSTRQETQYF. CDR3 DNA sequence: TGTGCCAGCAGCCTGTCGACACGGCAAGAGACCCAGTACTTC.

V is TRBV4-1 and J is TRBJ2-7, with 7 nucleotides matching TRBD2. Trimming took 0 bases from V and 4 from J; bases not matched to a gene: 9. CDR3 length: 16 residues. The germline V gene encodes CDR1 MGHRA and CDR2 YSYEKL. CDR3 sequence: CASSQDFSGQEYEQYF. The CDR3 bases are TGCGCCAGCAGCCAAGATTTTAGCGGGCAAGAATACGAGCAGTACTTC.

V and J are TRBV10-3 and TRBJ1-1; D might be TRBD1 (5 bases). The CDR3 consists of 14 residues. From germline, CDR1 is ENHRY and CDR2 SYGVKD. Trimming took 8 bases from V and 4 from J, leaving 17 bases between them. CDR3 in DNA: TGTGCCATCTTGAAAAGCCGGGGGAGCACTGAAGCTTTCTTT. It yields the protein CAILKSRGSTEAFF.

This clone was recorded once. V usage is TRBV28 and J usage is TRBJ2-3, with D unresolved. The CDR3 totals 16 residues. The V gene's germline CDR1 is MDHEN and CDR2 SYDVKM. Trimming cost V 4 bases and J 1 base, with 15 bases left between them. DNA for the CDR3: TGTGCCAGCAGTTCCCCCCGAGGTATGGGCACAGATACGCAGTATTTT. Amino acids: CASSSPRGMGTDTQYF.

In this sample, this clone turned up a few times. The CDR3 DNA reads as TGCGCCAGCAGCCAAGCCGGGACAAGGAATGAAAAACTGTTTTTT. Protein: CASSQAGTRNEKLFF. The chain combines TRBV4-3 with TRBJ1-4, with D possibly being TRBD1 (6 bases). Germline assignment: CDR1 LGHNA and CDR2 YSLEER. The V end lost 1 base, the J end lost 5 bases, and 11 bases lay between the germline ends. The CDR3 extends over 15 amino acids.

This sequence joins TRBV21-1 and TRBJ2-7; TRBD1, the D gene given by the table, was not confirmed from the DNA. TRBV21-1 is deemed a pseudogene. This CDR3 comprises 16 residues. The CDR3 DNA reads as TGTGCCAGCAGCAAATTCGGTTCAGGGGGAACCTACGAGCAGTACTTC. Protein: CASSKFGSGGTYEQYF.

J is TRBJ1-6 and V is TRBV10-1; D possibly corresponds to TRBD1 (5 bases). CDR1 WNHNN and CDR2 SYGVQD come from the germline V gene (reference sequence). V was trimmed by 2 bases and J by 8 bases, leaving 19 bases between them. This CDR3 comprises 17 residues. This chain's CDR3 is CASSEIARQRGDSPLHF. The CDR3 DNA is TGCGCCAGCAGTGAGATAGCGCGACAACGGGGGGATTCACCCCTCCACTTT.

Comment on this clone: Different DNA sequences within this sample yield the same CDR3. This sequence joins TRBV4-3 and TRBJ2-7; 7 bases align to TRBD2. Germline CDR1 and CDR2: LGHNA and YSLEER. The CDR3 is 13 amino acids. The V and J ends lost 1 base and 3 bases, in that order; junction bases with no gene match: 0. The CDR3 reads CASSQGGGYEQYF. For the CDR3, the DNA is TGCGCCAGCAGCCAAGGCGGGGGCTACGAGCAGTACTTC.

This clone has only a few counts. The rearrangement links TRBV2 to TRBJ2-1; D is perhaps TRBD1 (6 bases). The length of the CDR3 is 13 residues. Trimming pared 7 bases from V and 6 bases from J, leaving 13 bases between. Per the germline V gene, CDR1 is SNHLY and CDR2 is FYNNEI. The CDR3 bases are TGTGCCAGCATCACCGGGACATCCAATGAGCAGTTCTTC. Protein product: CASITGTSNEQFF.

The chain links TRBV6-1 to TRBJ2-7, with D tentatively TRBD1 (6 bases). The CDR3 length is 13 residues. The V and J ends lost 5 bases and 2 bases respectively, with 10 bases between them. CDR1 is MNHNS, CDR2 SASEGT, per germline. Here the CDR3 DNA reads TGTGCCAGCAGTAGCCGGGACACCTACGAGCAGTACTTC. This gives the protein CASSSRDTYEQYF.

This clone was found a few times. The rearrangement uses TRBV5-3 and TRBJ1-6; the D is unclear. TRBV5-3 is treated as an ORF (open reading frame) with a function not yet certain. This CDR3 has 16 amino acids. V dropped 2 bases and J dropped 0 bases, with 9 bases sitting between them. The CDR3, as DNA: TGTGCCAGAAGCTTCCCACAGAGCTCCTATAATTCACCCCTCCACTTT. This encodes CARSFPQSSYNSPLHF.